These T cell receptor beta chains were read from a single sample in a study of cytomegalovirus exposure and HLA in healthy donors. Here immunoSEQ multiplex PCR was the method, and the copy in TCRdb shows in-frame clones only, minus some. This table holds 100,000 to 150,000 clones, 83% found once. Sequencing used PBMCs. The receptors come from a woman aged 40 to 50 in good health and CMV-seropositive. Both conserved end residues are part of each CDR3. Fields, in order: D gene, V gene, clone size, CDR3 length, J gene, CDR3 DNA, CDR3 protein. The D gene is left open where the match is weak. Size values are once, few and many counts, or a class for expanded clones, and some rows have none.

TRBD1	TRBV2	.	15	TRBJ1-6	TGTGCCAGCAGGTCACCCACAGGGGAAGGTTCACCCCTCCACTTT	CASRSPTGEGSPLHF
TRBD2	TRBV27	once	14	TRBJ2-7	TGTGCCAGCAGTTTGAGGCGGGAGGGGTACGAGCAGTACTTC	CASSLRREGYEQYF
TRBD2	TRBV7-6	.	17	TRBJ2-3	TGTGCCAGCAGCTTAGAACCTAGCGGTTATAACACAGATACGCAGTATTTT	CASSLEPSGYNTDTQYF
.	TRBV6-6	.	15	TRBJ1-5	TGTGCCAGCAGTCCGTTCCGGGAGACTAATCAGCCCCAGCATTTT	CASSPFRETNQPQHF
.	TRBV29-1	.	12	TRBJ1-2	TGCAGCGTTGAAGGTACAGACTATGGCTACACCTTC	CSVEGTDYGYTF
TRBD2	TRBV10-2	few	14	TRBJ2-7	TGCGCCAGCAGATCCCAGACTAGCGGGTACGAGCAGTACTTC	CASRSQTSGYEQYF
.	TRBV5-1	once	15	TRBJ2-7	TGCGCCAGCAGCTCTTCTAGCGTACCGACCTACGAGCAGTACTTC	CASSSSSVPTYEQYF
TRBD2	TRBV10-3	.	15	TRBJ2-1	TGTGCCATCAGTGATATTACTAGCGGGACCAATGAGCAGTTCTTC	CAISDITSGTNEQFF
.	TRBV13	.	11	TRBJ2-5	TGTGCCAGCAGCCCCGGGGAGACCCAGTACTTC	CASSPGETQYF
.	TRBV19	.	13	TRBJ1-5	TGTGCCAGCCAACAGGCAGGGTTACAGCCCCAGCATTTT	CASQQAGLQPQHF
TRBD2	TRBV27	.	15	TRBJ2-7	TGTGCCAGCAGTTTATTGGCGGGGGTTCCCTACGAGCAGTACTTC	CASSLLAGVPYEQYF
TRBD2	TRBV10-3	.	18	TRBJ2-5	TGTGCCATCAGTGAGTCTACCTCTGGGCGGGAGGTGCAAGAGACCCAGTACTTC	CAISESTSGREVQETQYF
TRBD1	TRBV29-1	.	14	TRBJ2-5	TGCAGCGTTGAAAGCGACAGGGGAAGAGAGACCCAGTACTTC	CSVESDRGRETQYF
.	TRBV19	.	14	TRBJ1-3	TGTGCCAGTACCCGCCGGGGAGGTGGAAACACCATATATTTT	CASTRRGGGNTIYF
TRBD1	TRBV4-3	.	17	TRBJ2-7	TGCGCCAGCAGCCAAGATGGCCGGGACAGGGACTTGTACGAGCAGTACTTC	CASSQDGRDRDLYEQYF
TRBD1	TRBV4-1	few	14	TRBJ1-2	TGCGCCAGCAGCCCGGACAGGGGGAACTATGGCTACACCTTC	CASSPDRGNYGYTF
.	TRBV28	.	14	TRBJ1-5	TGTGCCAGCAGTTATCCCGGACTGAATCAGCCCCAGCATTTT	CASSYPGLNQPQHF